These 2 T cell receptor beta chains were sequenced from one sample in a study of blood T cell repertoires in COVID-19. TCRdb keeps only in-frame clones here, not all; method: immunoSEQ multiplex PCR. The sample lists 120,000 to 150,000 clones, 84% occurring once. The sequencing sample was made of PBMCs or T cells enriched from blood (not recorded which). The receptor set was obtained from a woman between 18 and 30 years old who had been exposed to COVID-19.

The gene calls are TRBV3-1 (or the pseudogene TRBV3-2) and TRBJ2-1, with 12 bases fitting TRBD2. The CDR3 consists of 19 residues. V lost 3 bases, J lost 1 base, and 10 bases stayed unmatched. Germline assignment: CDR1 LGHDT and CDR2 YNNKEL (reference sequence). The CDR3 DNA follows: TGTGCCAGCAGCCATGGGACTAGCGGGTCGAGTAGATCCTACAATGAGCAGTTCTTC. Translation gives CASSHGTSGSSRSYNEQFF.

V gene TRBV2 combines with J gene TRBJ1-1, with 8 bases identical to TRBD1. The CDR3 extends over 15 amino acids. Unmatched junction bases numbered 8, after V lost 4 bases and J lost 4 bases. Looked up from germline, CDR1 is SNHLY and CDR2 is FYNNEI. This chain's CDR3 is CASSGTLGQGTEAFF. The CDR3 DNA follows: TGTGCCAGCAGTGGTACTCTAGGACAGGGCACTGAAGCTTTCTTT.